This T cell receptor (beta chain) was sequenced during a study of Ad26.COV2.S vaccination and SARS-CoV-2 variants. As for the study in general: The authors gave Ad26.COV2.S intramuscularly, either once or twice 56 days apart.

Germline CDR1 is SGHDT and CDR2 is YYEEEE. V shed 0 bases and J shed 3 bases, with 7 bases lying between them. This CDR3 comprises 14 residues. Clones were sequenced by immunoSEQ multiplex PCR, and TCRdb holds only the in-frame ones, with some missing. The sample records 250,000 to 300,000 clones, roughly 86% being singletons. Treatment noted: about 20 received Ad26.COV2.S at low or high dose, single or two shots; 5 received placebo; per-sample allocation not given. Sampling took place 63 days after the first vaccine or placebo injection. The rearrangement links TRBV5-6 to TRBJ2-1, with D hard to call. This receptor was obtained from a person between 18 and 60 years old who received the Ad26.COV2.S COVID-19 vaccine or a placebo. The sequencing here drew on peripheral blood, taken in a trial of Ad26.COV2.S vaccine versus placebo. CDR3 region: CASSLGGDYNEQFF. CDR3 nucleotide sequence: TGTGCCAGCAGCTTGGGCGGTGACTACAATGAGCAGTTCTTC. Full variable domain (remainder filled in from reference TRBV5-6 and TRBJ2-1): DAGVTQSPTHLIKTRGQQVTLRCSPKSGHDTVSWYQQALGQGPQFIFQYYEEEERQRGNFPDRFSGHQFPNYSSELNVNALLLGDSALYLCASSLGGDYNEQFFGPGTRLTVL.